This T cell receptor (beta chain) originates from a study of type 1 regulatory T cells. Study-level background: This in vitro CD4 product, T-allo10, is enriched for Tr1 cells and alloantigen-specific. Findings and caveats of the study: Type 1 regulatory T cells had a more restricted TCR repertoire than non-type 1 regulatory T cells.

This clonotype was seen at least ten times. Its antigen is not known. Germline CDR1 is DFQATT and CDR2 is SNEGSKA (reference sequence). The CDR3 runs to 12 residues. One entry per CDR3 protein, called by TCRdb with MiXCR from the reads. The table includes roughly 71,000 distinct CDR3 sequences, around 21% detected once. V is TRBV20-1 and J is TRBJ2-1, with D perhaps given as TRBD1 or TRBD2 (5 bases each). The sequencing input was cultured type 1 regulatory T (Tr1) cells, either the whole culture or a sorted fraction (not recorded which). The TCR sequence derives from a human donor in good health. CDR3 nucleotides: TGCAGCGCCTGGGACCGCTACAATGAGCAGTTCTTC. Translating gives CSAWDRYNEQFF.